The rows below give T cell receptor beta chains drawn from one sample of a study of Ad26.COV2.S vaccination and SARS-CoV-2 variants. Produced via immunoSEQ multiplex PCR; TCRdb's table is partial and in-frame only. The sample carries about 320,000 clones, about 86% recorded once. This sample comprised peripheral blood, obtained in a trial of Ad26.COV2.S vaccine versus placebo. Receptors originate from a person between 18 and 60 years old who received the Ad26.COV2.S COVID-19 vaccine or a placebo. Each CDR3 is given with its conserved first and last residue. The order of the fields is D gene, J gene, V gene, CDR3 protein. The D gene is left open where the match is weak.

-,TRBJ2-3,TRBV7-7,CASSLELGSTDTQYF
-,TRBJ2-3,TRBV7-3,CASSLQGTSTDTQYF
TRBD1,TRBJ1-2,TRBV10-3,CATGQGGDYGYTF
-,TRBJ1-3,TRBV25-1,CASSEFGDPSGNTIYF
TRBD1,TRBJ1-5,TRBV6-5,CASINHRGSQPQHF
-,TRBJ2-5,TRBV6-5,CASLSLAGPETQYF
-,TRBJ1-2,TRBV7-2,CASSLKGPNYGYTF
-,TRBJ2-7,TRBV6-5,CASPPPENLREQYF
TRBD1,TRBJ1-2,TRBV30,CAWSADRVGYGYTF
-,TRBJ2-2,TRBV9,CASSVAGRSNTGELFF
-,TRBJ2-6,TRBV3-1/TRBV3-2,CASSQAQTSVVLTF
TRBD1,TRBJ1-2,TRBV6-4,CASSGVGTGEKGYGYTF
-,TRBJ2-7,TRBV24-1,CATITSQYGTSAYYEQYF
TRBD1,TRBJ2-4,TRBV10-2,CASSGVGGQGNIQYF
-,TRBJ1-2,TRBV3-1/TRBV3-2,CASSQDNPPYGYTF
-,TRBJ1-2,TRBV11-2,CASSFGGRSMGNGYTF
TRBD1,TRBJ1-2,TRBV11-2,CASSRLQGAPEGYTF
TRBD2,TRBJ2-1,TRBV11-2,CASSSGLAGGPRQFF
-,TRBJ1-1,TRBV2,CASSQGRRDNTEAFF
TRBD1,TRBJ1-1,TRBV7-2,CASSWDRDTTEAFF
-,TRBJ1-3,TRBV27,CASSLSGAGSSGNTIYF
-,TRBJ1-5,TRBV6-2/TRBV6-3,CASSYGPGNQPQHF
TRBD2,TRBJ2-1,TRBV2,CASSEVLAGGPRYEQFF
TRBD1,TRBJ2-2,TRBV7-9,CASAGQGRTGELFF
TRBD1,TRBJ1-3,TRBV2,CASSEGQGEAGNTIYF
-,TRBJ1-1,TRBV29-1,CSSSLTEAFF
TRBD1,TRBJ1-1,TRBV11-2,CASSPDTTGGLTEAFF
-,TRBJ1-2,TRBV2,CASSENSYGYTF
TRBD1,TRBJ1-4,TRBV4-1,CASSRAGTGNEKLFF
-,TRBJ1-2,TRBV6-1,CASSEVGGIPSNYGYTF
-,TRBJ2-2,TRBV6-4,CASSDSGGELFF
TRBD1,TRBJ2-5,TRBV5-1,CASRRTGTGESRAGETQYF
-,TRBJ1-1,TRBV29-1,CSVPPMGGTEAFF
-,TRBJ1-1,TRBV4-3,CASRPVGGMGEAFF
-,TRBJ1-3,TRBV18,CASSPVALAGAPRSSGNTIYF
-,TRBJ1-2,TRBV3-1/TRBV3-2,CASSQGLQGANYGYTF
TRBD1,TRBJ1-2,TRBV7-2,CASSSDRSGGYTF
-,TRBJ2-5,TRBV19,CASSRALVQETQYF